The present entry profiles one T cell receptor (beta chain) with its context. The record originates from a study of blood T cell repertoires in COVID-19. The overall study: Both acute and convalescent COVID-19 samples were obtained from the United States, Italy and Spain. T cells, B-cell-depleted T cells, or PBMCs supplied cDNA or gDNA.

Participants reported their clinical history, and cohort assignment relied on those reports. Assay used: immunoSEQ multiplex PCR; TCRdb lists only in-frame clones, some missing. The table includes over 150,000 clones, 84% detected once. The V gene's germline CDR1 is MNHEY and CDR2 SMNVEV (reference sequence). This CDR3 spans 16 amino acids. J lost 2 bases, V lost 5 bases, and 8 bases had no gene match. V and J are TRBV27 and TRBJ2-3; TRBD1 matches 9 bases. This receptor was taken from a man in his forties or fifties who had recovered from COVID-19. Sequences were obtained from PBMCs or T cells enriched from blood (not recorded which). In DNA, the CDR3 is TGTGCCAGCAGTCCATCCGGGACAGGGTACACAGATACGCAGTATTTT. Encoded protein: CASSPSGTGYTDTQYF.